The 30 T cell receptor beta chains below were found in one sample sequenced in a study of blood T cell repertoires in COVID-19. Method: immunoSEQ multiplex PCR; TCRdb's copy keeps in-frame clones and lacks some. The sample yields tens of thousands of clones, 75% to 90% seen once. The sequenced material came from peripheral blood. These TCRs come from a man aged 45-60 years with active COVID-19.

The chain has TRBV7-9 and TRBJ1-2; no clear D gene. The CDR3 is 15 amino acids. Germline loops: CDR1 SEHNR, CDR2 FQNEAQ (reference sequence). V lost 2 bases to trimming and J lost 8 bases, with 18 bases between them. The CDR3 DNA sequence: TGTGCCAGCAGCTTAAGTTTCACGAGAGGAGGGGGCTACACCTTC. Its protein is CASSLSFTRGGGYTF.

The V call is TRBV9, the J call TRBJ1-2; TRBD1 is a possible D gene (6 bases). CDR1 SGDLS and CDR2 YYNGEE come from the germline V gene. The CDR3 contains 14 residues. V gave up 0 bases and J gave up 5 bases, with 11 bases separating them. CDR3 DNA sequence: TGTGCCAGCAGCGTAGCAGGGGCAGCGTATGGCTACACCTTC. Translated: CASSVAGAAYGYTF.

CDR3 nucleotide sequence: TGCGCCAGCAGCTCGGGAAGCGGGATCACAGATACGCAGTATTTT. Residues: CASSSGSGITDTQYF. This chain joins TRBV5-1 and TRBJ2-3, with TRBD2 identical over 7 bases. Germline V lookup: CDR1 SGHRS, CDR2 YFSETQ. The V gene end was trimmed by 3 bases and the J gene end by 2 bases; junction bases not matched to a gene: 6. CDR3 length equals 15 residues.

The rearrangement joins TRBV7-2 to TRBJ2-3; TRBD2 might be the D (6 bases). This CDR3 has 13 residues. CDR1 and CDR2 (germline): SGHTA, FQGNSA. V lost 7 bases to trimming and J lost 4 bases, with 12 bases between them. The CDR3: CASTGGPADTQYF. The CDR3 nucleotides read TGTGCCAGCACCGGAGGGCCTGCAGATACGCAGTATTTT.

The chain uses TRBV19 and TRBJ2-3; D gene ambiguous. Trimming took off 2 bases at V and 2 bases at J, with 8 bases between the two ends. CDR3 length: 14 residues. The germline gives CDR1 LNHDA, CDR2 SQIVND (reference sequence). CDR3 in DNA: TGTGCCAGTAGTATATTGGAGTCCACAGATACGCAGTATTTT. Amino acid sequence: CASSILESTDTQYF.

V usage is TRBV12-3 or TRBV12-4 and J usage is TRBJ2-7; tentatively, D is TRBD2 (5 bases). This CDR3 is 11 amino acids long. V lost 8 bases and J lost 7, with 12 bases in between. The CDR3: CASGRRREQYF. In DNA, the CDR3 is TGTGCCAGCGGGAGACGTCGGGAGCAGTACTTC.

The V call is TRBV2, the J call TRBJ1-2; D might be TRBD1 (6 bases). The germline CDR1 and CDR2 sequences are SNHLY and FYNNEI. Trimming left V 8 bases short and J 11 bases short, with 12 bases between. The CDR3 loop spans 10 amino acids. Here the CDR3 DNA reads TGTGCCAGCGGAACAGGGTGGTACACCTTC. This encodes CASGTGWYTF.

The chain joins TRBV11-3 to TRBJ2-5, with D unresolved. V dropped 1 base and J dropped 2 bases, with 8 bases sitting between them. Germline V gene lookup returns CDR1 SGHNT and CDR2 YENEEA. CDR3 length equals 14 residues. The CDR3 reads CASSLGIAQETQYF. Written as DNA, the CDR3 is TGTGCCAGCAGCTTAGGCATAGCACAAGAGACCCAGTACTTC.

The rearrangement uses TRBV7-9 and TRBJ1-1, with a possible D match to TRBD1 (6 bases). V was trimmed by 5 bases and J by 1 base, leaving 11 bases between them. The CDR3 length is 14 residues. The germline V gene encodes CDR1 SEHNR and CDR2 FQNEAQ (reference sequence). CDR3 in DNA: TGTGCCAGCAGCATCTACAGGGAGAACACTGAAGCTTTCTTT. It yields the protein CASSIYRENTEAFF.

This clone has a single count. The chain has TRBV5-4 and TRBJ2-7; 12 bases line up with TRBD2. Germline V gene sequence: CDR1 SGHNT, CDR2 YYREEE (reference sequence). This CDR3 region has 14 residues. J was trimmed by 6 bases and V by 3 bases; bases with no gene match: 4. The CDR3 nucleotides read TGTGCCAGCAGCTCGACTAGCGGGAGCTCCGAGCAGTACTTC. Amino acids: CASSSTSGSSEQYF.

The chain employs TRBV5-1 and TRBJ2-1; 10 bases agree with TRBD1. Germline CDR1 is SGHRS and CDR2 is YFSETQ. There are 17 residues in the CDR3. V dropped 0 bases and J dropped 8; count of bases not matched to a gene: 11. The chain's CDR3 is CASSLGMGQGRKDEQFF. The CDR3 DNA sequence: TGCGCCAGCAGCTTGGGAATGGGACAGGGGAGGAAGGATGAGCAGTTCTTC. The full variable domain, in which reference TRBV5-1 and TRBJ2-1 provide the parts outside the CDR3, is KAGVTQTPRYLIKTRGQQVTLSCSPISGHRSVSWYQQTPGQGLQFLFEYFSETQRNKGNFPGRFSGRQFSNSRSEMNVSTLELGDSALYLCASSLGMGQGRKDEQFFGPGTRLTVL.

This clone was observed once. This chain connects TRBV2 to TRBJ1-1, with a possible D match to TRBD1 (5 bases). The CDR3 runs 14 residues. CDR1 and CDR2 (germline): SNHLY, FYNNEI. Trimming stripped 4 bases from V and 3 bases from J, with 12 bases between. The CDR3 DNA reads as TGTGCCAGCAGTGGTCTAGGACAAGACACTGAAGCTTTCTTT. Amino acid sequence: CASSGLGQDTEAFF.

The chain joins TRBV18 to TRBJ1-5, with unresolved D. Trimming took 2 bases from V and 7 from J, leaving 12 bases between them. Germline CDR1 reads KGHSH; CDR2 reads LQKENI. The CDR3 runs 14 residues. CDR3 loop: CASSPVDSGQPQHF. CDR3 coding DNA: TGTGCCAGCTCACCAGTGGATAGCGGGCAGCCCCAGCATTTT.

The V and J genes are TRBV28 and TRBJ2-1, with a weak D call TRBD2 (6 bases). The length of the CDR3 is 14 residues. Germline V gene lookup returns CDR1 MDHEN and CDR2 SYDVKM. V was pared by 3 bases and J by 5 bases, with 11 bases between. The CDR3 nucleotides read TGTGCCAGCAGTTTGAGGGCGGGGAACAATGAGCAGTTCTTC. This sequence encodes CASSLRAGNNEQFF.

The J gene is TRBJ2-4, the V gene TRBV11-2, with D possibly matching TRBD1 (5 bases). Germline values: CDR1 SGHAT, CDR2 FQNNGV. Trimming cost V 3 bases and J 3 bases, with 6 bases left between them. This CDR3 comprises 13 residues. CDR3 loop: CASSFDSKNIQYF. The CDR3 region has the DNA TGTGCCAGCAGCTTTGACAGCAAAAACATTCAGTACTTC.

CDR3 region: CASSLVRDSANTGELFF. The CDR3 coding sequence is TGCGCCAGCAGCTTGGTAAGGGACAGCGCGAACACCGGGGAGCTGTTTTTT. This sequence joins TRBV5-1 and TRBJ2-2; 7 nucleotides match TRBD1. The germline gives CDR1 SGHRS, CDR2 YFSETQ. Germline trimming cut 0 bases from V and 0 bases from J; bases unmatched to any gene: 5. CDR3 size: 17 residues. Based on the CDR3 plus reference TRBV5-1 and TRBJ2-2, the full variable domain is KAGVTQTPRYLIKTRGQQVTLSCSPISGHRSVSWYQQTPGQGLQFLFEYFSETQRNKGNFPGRFSGRQFSNSRSEMNVSTLELGDSALYLCASSLVRDSANTGELFFGEGSRLTVL.

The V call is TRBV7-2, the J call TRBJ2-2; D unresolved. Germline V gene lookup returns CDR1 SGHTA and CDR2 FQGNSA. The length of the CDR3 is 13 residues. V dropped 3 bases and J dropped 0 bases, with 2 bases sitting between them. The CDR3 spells CASSFTNTGELFF. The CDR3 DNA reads TGTGCCAGCAGCTTTACGAACACCGGGGAGCTGTTTTTT. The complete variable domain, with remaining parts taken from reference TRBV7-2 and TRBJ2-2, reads GAGVSQSPSNKVTEKGKDVELRCDPISGHTALYWYRQSLGQGLEFLIYFQGNSAPDKSGLPSDRFSAERTGGSVSTLTIQRTQQEDSAVYLCASSFTNTGELFFGEGSRLTVL.

The chain's CDR3 is CASSGQGAMEQFF. The DNA of the CDR3 is TGTGCCAGCAGTGGACAGGGGGCAATGGAACAGTTCTTC. V gene TRBV6-2 or TRBV6-3 combines with J gene TRBJ2-1; 11 bases align to TRBD1. The germline gives CDR1 MNHEY, CDR2 SVGEGT. J gave up 13 bases and V 5 bases, and 7 bases lay outside the gene matches. The CDR3 runs 13 residues.

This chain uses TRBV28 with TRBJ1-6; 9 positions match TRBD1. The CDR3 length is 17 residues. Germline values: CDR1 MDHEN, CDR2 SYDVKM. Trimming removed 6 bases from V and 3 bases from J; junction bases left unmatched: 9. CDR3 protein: CASRLGTGQGYNSPLHF. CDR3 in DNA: TGTGCCAGCAGGCTTGGGACAGGGCAAGGCTATAATTCACCCCTCCACTTT.

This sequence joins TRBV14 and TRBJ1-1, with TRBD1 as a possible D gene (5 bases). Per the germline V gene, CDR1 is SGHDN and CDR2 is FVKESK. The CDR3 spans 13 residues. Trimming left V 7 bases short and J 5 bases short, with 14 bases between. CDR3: CASTKGRETEAFF. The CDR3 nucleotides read TGTGCCAGCACGAAGGGGAGGGAGACTGAAGCTTTCTTT.

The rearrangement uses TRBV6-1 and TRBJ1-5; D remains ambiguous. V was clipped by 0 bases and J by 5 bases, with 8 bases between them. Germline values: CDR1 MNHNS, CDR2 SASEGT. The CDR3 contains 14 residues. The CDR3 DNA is TGTGCCAGCAGTGAAGCGTACAAAGATCAGCCCCAGCATTTT. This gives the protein CASSEAYKDQPQHF.

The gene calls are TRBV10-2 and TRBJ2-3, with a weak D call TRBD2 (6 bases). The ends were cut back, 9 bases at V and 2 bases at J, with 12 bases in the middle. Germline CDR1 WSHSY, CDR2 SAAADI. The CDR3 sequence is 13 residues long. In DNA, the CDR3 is TGCGCCAGTTTGGGGGGATACACAGATACGCAGTATTTT. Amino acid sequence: CASLGGYTDTQYF.

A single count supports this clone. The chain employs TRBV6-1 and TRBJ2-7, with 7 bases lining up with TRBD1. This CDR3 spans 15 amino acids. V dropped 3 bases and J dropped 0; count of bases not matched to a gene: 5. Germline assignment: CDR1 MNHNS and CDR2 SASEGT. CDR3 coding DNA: TGTGCCAGCAGTGATGGGACAGCCATCTCCTACGAGCAGTACTTC. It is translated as CASSDGTAISYEQYF.

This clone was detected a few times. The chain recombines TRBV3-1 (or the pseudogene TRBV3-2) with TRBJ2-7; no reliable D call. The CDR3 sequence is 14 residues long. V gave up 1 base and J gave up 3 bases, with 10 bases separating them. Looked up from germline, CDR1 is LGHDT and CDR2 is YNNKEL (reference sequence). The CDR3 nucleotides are TGTGCCAGCAGCCAAGGCAGGTCCCTCTACGAGCAGTACTTC. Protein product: CASSQGRSLYEQYF.

The CDR3 here is CASSYSLGQGGTQYF. The CDR3 DNA reads as TGTGCCAGCAGTTACTCGTTGGGACAGGGAGGGACCCAGTACTTC. The V gene is TRBV6-5, the J gene TRBJ2-5; 9 bases line up with TRBD1. This CDR3 has 15 amino acids. Trimming took 0 bases from V and 7 from J; bases not matched to a gene: 6. Germline assignment: CDR1 MNHEY and CDR2 SVGAGI.

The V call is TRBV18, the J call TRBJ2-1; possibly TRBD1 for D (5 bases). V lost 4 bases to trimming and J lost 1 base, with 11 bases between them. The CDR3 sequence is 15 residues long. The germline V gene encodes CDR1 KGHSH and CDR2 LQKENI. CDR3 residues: CASSREQESYNEQFF. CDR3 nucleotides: TGTGCCAGCTCACGGGAACAGGAGTCCTACAATGAGCAGTTCTTC.

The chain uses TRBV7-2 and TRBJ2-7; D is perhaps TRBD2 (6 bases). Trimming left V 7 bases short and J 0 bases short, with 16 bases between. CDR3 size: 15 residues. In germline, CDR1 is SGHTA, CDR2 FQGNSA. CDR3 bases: TGTGCCAGCATCCTTGTGGGGGGAAGCTCCTACGAGCAGTACTTC. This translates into CASILVGGSSYEQYF.

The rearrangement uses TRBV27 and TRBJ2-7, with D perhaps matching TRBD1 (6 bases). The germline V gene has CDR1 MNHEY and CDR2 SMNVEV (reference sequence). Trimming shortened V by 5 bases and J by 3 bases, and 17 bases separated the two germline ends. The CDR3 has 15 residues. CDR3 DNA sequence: TGTGCCAGCAGTAACAAAGGGGACACCCACTACGAGCAGTACTTC. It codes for CASSNKGDTHYEQYF.

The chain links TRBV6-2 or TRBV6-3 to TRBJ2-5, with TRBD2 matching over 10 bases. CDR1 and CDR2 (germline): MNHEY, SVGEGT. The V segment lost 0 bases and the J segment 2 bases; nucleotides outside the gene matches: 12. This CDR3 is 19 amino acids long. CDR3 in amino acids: CASSYSRSSGRNWQETQYF. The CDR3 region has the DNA TGTGCCAGCAGTTACTCGCGGTCTAGCGGGAGAAATTGGCAAGAGACCCAGTACTTC.

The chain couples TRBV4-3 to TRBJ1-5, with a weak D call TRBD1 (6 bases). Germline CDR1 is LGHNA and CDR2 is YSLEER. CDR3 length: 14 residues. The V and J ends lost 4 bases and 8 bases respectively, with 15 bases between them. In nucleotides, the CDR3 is TGCGCCAGCAGCCCTACAGGGTTCGGGGAGCCCCAGCATTTT. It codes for CASSPTGFGEPQHF.